Each of the 5 T cell receptor beta chains below was sequenced from the same sample in a study of identical twins. From the 5' RACE reads, TCRdb called clonotypes with MiXCR, one entry per CDR3 protein. Of a few hundred thousand distinct CDR3 sequences in the sample, more than 9% were seen once. The same data also went into a second study, on yellow fever vaccine responses in identical twins.

What was sequenced was PBMCs. Receptors were obtained from a woman aged 18-35 years in good health.

This clonotype has just a few counts. This chain uses TRBV6-2 or TRBV6-3 with TRBJ2-1, with TRBD2 matching 7 bases. Germline values: CDR1 MNHEY, CDR2 SVGEGT. J was trimmed by 8 bases and V by 2 bases; bases with no gene match: 15. This CDR3 spans 17 amino acids. DNA for the CDR3: TGTGCCAGCAGTTACGATTTGCCCGGGACTACTAGTTATGAGCAGTTCTTC. Translating gives CASSYDLPGTTSYEQFF.

In this sample, this clonotype turned up many times. The DNA of the CDR3 is TGCAGCGTTGCCGGGACTAGCGGATCCTACGAGCAGTACTTC. This translates into CSVAGTSGSYEQYF. The chain carries TRBV29-1 and TRBJ2-7; the match to TRBD2 covers 11 bases. Germline V gene data show CDR1 as SQVTM and CDR2 as ANQGSEA. This CDR3 has 14 residues. J gave up 1 base and V 4 bases, and 3 bases lay outside the gene matches.

The chain joins TRBV7-9 to TRBJ2-3; TRBD2 matches 8 bases. The CDR3 is 16 residues long. J lost 5 bases, V lost 4 bases, and 11 bases had no gene match. Germline V lookup: CDR1 SEHNR, CDR2 FQNEAQ (reference sequence). CDR3 region: CASSSLQRGFGDTQYF. The CDR3 nucleotides read TGTGCCAGCAGCTCTCTCCAGCGGGGGTTCGGAGATACGCAGTATTTT.

This sequence joins TRBV11-2 and TRBJ1-1, with D possibly TRBD1 on 5 matching bases. Per the germline V gene, CDR1 is SGHAT and CDR2 is FQNNGV. Trimming cost V 1 base and J 1 base, with 10 bases left between them. This CDR3 contains 15 residues. This CDR3 reads CASSLGQGKNTEAFF. The CDR3 bases are TGTGCCAGCAGCTTAGGGCAGGGAAAGAACACTGAAGCTTTCTTT. Full variable domain (rest looked up from reference TRBV11-2 and TRBJ1-1): EAGVAQSPRYKIIEKRQSVAFWCNPISGHATLYWYQQILGQGPKLLIQFQNNGVVDDSQLPKDRFSAERLKGVDSTLKIQPAKLEDSAVYLCASSLGQGKNTEAFFGQGTRLTVV.

The chain recombines TRBV14 with TRBJ2-1, with 8 bases lining up with TRBD1. Germline CDR1 SGHDN, CDR2 FVKESK. V trimming: 3 bases; J trimming: 15 bases; junction bases outside the gene matches: 7. The CDR3 runs 12 residues. The CDR3 loop is CASSHAGQGLFF. The CDR3 DNA is TGTGCCAGCAGCCACGCCGGACAGGGTCTGTTCTTC. The whole variable domain, remainder taken from reference TRBV14 and TRBJ2-1, is EAGVTQFPSHSVIEKGQTVTLRCDPISGHDNLYWYRRVMGKEIKFLLHFVKESKQDESGMPNNRFLAERTGGTYSTLKVQPAELEDSGVYFCASSHAGQGLFFGPGTRLTVL.